The 2 T cell receptor beta chains presented below share a single source sample, sequenced in a study of T cell responses to AZD1222 COVID-19 vaccine. Sequencing used immunoSEQ multiplex PCR; TCRdb keeps in-frame clones, though not all of them. The data show 55,000 to 90,000 clones, about four fifths seen once. The input for sequencing was peripheral blood, taken on day 0 of AZD1222 vaccination. All receptors come from an adult in good health.

V usage is TRBV28 and J usage is TRBJ1-5; D not resolved. V lost 7 bases and J 4 bases, leaving 20 bases between the germline ends. This CDR3 is 16 amino acids long. The germline CDR1 and CDR2 sequences are MDHEN and SYDVKM. For the CDR3, the DNA is TGTGCCAGCATCCCTACCGGGTCCGCCCTTAATCAGCCCCAGCATTTT. Residues: CASIPTGSALNQPQHF.

The chain employs TRBV7-9 and TRBJ2-5; D possibly corresponds to TRBD2 (5 bases). This CDR3 spans 13 amino acids. Germline-derived CDR1 and CDR2 are SEHNR and FQNEAQ (reference sequence). Trimming left V 3 bases short and J 5 bases short, with 10 bases between. In DNA, the CDR3 is TGTGCCAGCAGCTTGGACTCGCCGGAGACCCAGTACTTC. This encodes CASSLDSPETQYF.